The subject of this entry is one TCR beta chain. For TCRbeta, the library was prepared with unique molecular identifiers. TCRdb re-called the PCR reads through MiXCR, storing one row per CDR3 protein. The profile shows roughly 200,000 distinct CDR3 sequences, roughly 7% of them singletons. The data derive from a study of T-cell reconstitution after alpha-beta-depleted transplantation in children. Germline V CDR1 and CDR2: MNHEY, SVGEGT. CDR3 length: 18 residues. J was trimmed by 6 bases and V by 6 bases; bases with no gene match: 17. This specimen consisted of PBMCs, obtained before TCRalphabeta/CD19-depleted stem cell transplant. The rearrangement uses TRBV6-2 or TRBV6-3 and TRBJ2-1, with 10 bases matching TRBD2. This TCR was recovered from a boy between 2 and 10 years old with acute lymphoblastic leukemia, due to receive a stem cell transplant. CDR3 region: CASSPYVGASGSGNEQFF. The CDR3 DNA reads as TGTGCCAGCAGCCCCTACGTGGGGGCTAGCGGGAGCGGCAATGAGCAGTTCTTC.